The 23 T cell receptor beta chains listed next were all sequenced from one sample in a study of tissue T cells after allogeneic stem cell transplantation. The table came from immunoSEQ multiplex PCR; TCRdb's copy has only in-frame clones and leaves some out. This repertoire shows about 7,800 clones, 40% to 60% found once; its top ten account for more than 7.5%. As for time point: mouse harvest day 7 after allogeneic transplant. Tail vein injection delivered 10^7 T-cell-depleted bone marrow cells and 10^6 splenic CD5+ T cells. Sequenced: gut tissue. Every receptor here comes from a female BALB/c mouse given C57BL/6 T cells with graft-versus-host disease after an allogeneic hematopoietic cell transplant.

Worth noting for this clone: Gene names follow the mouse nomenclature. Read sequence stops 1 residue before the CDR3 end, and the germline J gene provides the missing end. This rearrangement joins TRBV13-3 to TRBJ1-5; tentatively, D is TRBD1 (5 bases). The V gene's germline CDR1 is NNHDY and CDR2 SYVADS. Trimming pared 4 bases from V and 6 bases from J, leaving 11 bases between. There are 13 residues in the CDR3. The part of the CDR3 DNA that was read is TGTGCCAGCAGTCCCAGGGAGGGCCAGGCTCCGCTT. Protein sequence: CASSPREGQAPL. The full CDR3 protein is CASSPREGQAPLF. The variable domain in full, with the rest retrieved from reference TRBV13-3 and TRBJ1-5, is EAAVTQSPRSKVAVTGGKVTLSCHQTNNHDYMYWYRQDTGHGLRLIHYSYVADSTEKGDIPDGYKASRPSQENFSLILELASLSQTAVYFCASSPREGQAPLFGEGTRLSVL.

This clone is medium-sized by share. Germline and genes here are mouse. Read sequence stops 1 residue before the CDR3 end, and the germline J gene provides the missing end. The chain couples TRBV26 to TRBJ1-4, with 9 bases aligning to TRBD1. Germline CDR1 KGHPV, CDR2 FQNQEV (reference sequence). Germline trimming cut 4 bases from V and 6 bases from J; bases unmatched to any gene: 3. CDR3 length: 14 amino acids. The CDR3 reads CASSPGTGHERLFF. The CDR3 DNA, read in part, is TGTGCCAGCAGTCCCGGGACAGGGCACGAAAGATTATTT.

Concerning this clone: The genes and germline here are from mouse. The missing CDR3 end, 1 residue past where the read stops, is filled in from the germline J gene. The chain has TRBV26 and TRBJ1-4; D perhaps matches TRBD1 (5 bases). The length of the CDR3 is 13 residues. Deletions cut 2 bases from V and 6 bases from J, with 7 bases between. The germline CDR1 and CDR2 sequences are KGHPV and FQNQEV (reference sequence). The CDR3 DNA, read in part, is TGTGCCAGCAGTCTGGGGGGGTACGAAAGATTATTT. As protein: CASSLGGYERLF. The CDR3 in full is CASSLGGYERLFF.

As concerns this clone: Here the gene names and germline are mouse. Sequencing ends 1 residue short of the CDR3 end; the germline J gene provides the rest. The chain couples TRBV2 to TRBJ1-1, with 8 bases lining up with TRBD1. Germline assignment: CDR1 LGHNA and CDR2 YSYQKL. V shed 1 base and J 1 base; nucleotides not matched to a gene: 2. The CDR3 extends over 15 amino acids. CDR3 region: CASSQAGTGNTEVFF. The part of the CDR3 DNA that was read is TGTGCCAGCAGCCAAGCCGGGACAGGGAACACAGAAGTCTTC. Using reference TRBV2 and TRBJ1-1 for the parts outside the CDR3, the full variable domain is DPKIIQKPKYLVAVTGSEKILICEQYLGHNAMYWYRQSAKKPLEFMFSYSYQKLMDNQTASSRFQPQSSKKNHLDLQITALKPDDSATYFCASSQAGTGNTEVFFGKGTRLTVV.

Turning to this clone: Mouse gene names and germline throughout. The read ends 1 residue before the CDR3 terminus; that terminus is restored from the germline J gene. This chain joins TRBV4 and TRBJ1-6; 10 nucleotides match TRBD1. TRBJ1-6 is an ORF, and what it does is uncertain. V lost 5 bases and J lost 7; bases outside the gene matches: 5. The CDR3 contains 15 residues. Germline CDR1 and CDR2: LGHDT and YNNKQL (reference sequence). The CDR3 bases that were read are TGTGCCAGCAGCCAATGGACAGGGGGGAATTCGCCCCTCTAC. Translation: CASSQWTGGNSPLY. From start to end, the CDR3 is CASSQWTGGNSPLYF.

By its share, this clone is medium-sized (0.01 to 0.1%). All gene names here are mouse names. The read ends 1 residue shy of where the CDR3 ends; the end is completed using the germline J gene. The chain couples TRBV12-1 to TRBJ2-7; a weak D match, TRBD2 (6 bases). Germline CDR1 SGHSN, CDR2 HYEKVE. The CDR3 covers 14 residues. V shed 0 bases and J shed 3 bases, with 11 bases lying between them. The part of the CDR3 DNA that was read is TGTGCCAGCTCTCTCGGTTGGGGGAACTATGAACAGTAC. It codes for CASSLGWGNYEQY. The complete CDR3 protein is CASSLGWGNYEQYF.

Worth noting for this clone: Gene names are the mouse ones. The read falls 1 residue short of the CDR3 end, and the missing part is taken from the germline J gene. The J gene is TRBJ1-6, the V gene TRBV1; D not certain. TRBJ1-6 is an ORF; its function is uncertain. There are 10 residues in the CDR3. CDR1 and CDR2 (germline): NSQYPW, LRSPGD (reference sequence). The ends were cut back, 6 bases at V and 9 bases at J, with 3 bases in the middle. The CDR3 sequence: CTCSGSPLYF. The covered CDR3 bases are TGCACCTGCAGCGGTTCGCCCCTCTAC.

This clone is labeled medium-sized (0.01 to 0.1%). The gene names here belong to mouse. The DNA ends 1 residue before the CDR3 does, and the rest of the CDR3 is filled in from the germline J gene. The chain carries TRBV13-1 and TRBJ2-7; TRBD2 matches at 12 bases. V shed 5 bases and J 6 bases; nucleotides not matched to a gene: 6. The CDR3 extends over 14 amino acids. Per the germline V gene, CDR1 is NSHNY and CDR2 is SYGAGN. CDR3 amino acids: CASRNRDWGVEQYF. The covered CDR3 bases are TGTGCCAGCAGGAACCGGGACTGGGGGGTTGAACAGTAC.

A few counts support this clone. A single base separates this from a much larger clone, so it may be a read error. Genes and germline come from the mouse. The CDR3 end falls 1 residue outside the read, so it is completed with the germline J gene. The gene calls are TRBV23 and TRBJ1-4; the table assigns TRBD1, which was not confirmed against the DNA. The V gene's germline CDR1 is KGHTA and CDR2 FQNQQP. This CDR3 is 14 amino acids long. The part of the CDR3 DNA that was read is TGCTCCAGCAGTCCGACAGTTTCCAACGAAAGATTATTT. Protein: CSSSPTVSNERLF. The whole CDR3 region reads CSSSPTVSNERLFF.

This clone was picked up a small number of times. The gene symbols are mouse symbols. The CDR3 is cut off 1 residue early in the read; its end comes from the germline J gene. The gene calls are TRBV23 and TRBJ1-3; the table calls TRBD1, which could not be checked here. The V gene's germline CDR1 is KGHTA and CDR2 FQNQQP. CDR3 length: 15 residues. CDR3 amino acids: CSSSQTGNSGNTLYF. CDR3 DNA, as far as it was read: TGCTCCAGCAGTCAAACAGGGAATTCTGGAAATACGCTCTAT.

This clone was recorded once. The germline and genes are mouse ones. This CDR3 is CASSLSQTNTEVFF. The DNA read from the CDR3 is TGTGCCAGCAGTCTGTCACAGACAAACACAGAAGTCTTC. This chain connects TRBV26 to TRBJ1-1; D gene ambiguous. The read finishes 1 residue shy of the CDR3 end, and the germline J gene is used to complete it. V was pared by 0 bases and J by 0 bases, with 5 bases between. From germline, CDR1 is KGHPV and CDR2 FQNQEV (reference sequence). The CDR3 covers 14 residues.

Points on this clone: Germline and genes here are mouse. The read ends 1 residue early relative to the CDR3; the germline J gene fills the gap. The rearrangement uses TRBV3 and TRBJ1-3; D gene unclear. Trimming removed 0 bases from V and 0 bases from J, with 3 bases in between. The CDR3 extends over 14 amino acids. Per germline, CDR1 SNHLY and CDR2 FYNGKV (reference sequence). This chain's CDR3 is CASSLANSGNTLYF. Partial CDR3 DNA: TGTGCCAGCAGCTTAGCCAATTCTGGAAATACGCTCTAT.

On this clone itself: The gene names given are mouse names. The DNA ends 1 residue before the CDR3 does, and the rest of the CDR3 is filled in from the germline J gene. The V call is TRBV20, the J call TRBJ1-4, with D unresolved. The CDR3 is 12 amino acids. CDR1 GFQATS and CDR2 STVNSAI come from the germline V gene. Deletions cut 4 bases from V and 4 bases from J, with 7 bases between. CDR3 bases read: TGTGGTGCTAATTACGGCAACGAAAGATTATTT. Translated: CGANYGNERLF. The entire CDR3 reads CGANYGNERLFF.

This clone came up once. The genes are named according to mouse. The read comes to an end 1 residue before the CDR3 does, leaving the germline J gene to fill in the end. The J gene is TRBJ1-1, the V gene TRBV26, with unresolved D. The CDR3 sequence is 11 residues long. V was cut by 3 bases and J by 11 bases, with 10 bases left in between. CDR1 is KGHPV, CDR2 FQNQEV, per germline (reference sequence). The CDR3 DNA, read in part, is TGTGCCAGCAGTCTAAGTTGGGAGGTCTTC. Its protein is CASSLSWEVF. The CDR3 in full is CASSLSWEVFF.

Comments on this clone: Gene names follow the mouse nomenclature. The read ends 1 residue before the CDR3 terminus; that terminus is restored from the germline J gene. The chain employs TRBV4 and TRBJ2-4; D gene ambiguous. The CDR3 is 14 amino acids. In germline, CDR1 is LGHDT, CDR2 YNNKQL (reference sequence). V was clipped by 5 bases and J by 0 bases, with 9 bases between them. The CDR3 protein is CASSKTTSQNTLYF. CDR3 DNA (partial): TGTGCCAGCAGCAAGACAACTAGTCAAAACACCTTGTAC. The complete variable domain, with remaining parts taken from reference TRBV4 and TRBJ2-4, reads ETAVFQTPNYHVTQVGNEVSFNCKQTLGHDTMYWYKQDSKKLLKIMFSYNNKQLIVNETVPRRFSPQSSDKAHLNLRIKSVEPEDSAVYLCASSKTTSQNTLYFGAGTRLSVL.

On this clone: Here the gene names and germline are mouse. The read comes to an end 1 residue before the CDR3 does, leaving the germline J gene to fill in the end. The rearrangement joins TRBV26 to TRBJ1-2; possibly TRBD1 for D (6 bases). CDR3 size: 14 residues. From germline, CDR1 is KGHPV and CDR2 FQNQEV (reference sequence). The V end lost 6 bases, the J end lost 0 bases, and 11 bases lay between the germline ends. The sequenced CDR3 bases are TGTGCCAGCAGCCTGGGACACTCAAACTCCGACTACACC. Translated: CASSLGHSNSDYT. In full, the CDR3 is CASSLGHSNSDYTF.

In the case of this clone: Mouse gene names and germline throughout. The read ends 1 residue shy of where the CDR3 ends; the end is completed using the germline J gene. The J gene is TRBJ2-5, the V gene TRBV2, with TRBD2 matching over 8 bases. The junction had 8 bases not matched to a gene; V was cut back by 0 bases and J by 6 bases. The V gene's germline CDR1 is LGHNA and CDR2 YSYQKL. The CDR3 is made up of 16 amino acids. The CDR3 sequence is CASSQERGLVMDTQYF. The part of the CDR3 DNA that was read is TGTGCCAGCAGCCAAGAGAGGGGACTGGTCATGGACACCCAGTAC.

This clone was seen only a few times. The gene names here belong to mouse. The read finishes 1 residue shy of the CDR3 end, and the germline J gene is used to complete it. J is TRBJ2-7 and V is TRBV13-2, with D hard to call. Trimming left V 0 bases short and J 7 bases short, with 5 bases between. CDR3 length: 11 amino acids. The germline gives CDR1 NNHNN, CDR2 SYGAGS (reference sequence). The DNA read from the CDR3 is TGTGCCAGCGGTGATGCATGGGAACAGTAC. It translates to CASGDAWEQY. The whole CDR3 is CASGDAWEQYF.

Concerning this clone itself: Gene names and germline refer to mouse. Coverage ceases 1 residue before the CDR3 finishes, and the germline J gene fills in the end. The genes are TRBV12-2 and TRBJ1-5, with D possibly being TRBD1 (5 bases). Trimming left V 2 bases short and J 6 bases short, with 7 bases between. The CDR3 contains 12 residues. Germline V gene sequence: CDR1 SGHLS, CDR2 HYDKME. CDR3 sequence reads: CASSRDGQAPLF. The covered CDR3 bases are TGTGCCAGCTCTCGGGACGGCCAGGCTCCGCTT.

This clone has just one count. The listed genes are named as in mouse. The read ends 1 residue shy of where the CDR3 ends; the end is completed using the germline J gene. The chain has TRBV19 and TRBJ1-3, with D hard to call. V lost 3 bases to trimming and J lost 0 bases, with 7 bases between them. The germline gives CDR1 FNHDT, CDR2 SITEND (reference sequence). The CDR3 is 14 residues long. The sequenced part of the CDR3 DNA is TGTGCCAGCAGTAGGGAGGATTCTGGAAATACGCTCTAT. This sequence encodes CASSREDSGNTLY. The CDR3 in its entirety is CASSREDSGNTLYF.

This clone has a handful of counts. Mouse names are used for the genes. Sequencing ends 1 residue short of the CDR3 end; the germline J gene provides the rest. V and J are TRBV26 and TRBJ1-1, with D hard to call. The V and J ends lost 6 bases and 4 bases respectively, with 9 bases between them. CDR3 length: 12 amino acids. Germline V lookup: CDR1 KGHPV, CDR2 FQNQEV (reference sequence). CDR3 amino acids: CASRPDGTEVFF. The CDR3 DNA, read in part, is TGTGCCAGCAGACCCGACGGCACAGAAGTCTTC.

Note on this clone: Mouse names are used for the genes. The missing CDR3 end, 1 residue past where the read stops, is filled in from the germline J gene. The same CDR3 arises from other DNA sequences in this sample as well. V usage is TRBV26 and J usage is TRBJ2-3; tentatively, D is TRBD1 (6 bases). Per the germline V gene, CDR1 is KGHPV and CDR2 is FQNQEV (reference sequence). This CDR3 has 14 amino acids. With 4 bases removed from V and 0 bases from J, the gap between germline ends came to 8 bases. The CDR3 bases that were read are TGTGCCAGCAGTCCGACAGGTAGTGCAGAAACGCTGTAT. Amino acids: CASSPTGSAETLY. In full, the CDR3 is CASSPTGSAETLYF. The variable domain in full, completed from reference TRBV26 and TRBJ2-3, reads NSKVIQTPRYLVKGQGQKAKMRCIPEKGHPVVFWYQQNKNNEFKFLINFQNQEVLQQIDMTEKRFSAECPSNSPCSLEIQSSEAGDSALYLCASSPTGSAETLYFGSGTRLTVL.

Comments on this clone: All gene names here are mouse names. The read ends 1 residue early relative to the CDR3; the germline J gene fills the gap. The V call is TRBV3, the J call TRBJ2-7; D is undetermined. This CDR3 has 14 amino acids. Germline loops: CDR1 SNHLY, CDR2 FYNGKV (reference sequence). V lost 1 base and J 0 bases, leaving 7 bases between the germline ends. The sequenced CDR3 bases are TGTGCCAGCAGCTTAGTGGGTAGCTCCTATGAACAGTAC. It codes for CASSLVGSSYEQY. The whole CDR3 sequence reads CASSLVGSSYEQYF.